A single sample gave rise to the 28 T cell receptor beta chains below, sequenced in a study of control samples from healthy donors and cancer patients. Sequenced by immunoSEQ multiplex PCR; TCRdb stores in-frame clones only, minus some. The sample lists fewer than 200,000 clones, around 90% seen once, with around 1.5% in the top ten. The source material was blood. The receptors here all came from a woman aged 45-60 years in good health.

The V and J genes are TRBV29-1 and TRBJ1-3; no clear D. V was trimmed by 5 bases and J by 1 base, leaving 9 bases between them. Germline CDR1 reads SQVTM; CDR2 reads ANQGSEA. This CDR3 has 13 amino acids. The DNA of the CDR3 is TGCAGCGTTCGTGAGGGATCTGGAAACACCATATATTTT. Encoded protein: CSVREGSGNTIYF.

The rearrangement uses TRBV9 and TRBJ1-1; no firm D call. Trimming took off 2 bases at V and 9 bases at J, with 11 bases between the two ends. CDR3 length: 12 amino acids. Germline-derived CDR1 and CDR2 are SGDLS and YYNGEE. In nucleotides, the CDR3 is TGTGCCAGCAGCGTTCCGACGGGGAAAGCTTTCTTT. Amino acid sequence: CASSVPTGKAFF.

This clone was seen more than once but under ten times. The chain employs TRBV6-2 or TRBV6-3 and TRBJ2-5, with D possibly being TRBD2 (5 bases). This CDR3 has 15 amino acids. CDR1 and CDR2 (germline): MNHEY, SVGEGT. V shed 2 bases and J shed 1 base, with 11 bases lying between them. The CDR3 region has the DNA TGTGCCAGCAGTTACACCGGGATACCCCAAGAGACCCAGTACTTC. Residues: CASSYTGIPQETQYF.

V and J are TRBV7-2 and TRBJ2-1, with D perhaps matching TRBD2 (5 bases). The CDR3 is made up of 13 amino acids. The ends were cut back, 7 bases at V and 6 bases at J, with 13 bases in the middle. CDR1 is SGHTA and CDR2 is FQGNSA in the germline V gene. For the CDR3, the DNA is TGTGCCAGCAAAGGTGTAGCGCGCAATGAGCAGTTCTTC. It yields the protein CASKGVARNEQFF.

The chain recombines TRBV28 with TRBJ2-4, with 7 bases lining up with TRBD2. J gave up 0 bases and V 1 base, and 3 bases lay outside the gene matches. This CDR3 spans 16 amino acids. Germline V gives CDR1 MDHEN, CDR2 SYDVKM. This chain's CDR3 is CASSLFGGKAKNIQYF. The DNA for the CDR3 is TGTGCCAGCAGTTTATTCGGGGGGAAAGCCAAAAACATTCAGTACTTC.

The rearrangement uses TRBV6-2 or TRBV6-3 and TRBJ2-1; possible D gene TRBD2, 5 bases. This CDR3 comprises 12 residues. The germline V and J ends were trimmed by 4 bases and 12 bases, with 13 bases remaining between them. CDR1 is MNHEY, CDR2 SVGEGT, per germline. The CDR3 DNA follows: TGTGCCAGCAGTTCTCTAGCAAGGGTGCAGTTCTTC. Protein sequence: CASSSLARVQFF.

This chain joins TRBV3-1 (or the pseudogene TRBV3-2) and TRBJ2-3; D gene ambiguous. The CDR3 covers 14 residues. Trimming removed 1 base from V and 2 bases from J, with 7 bases in between. Germline V lookup: CDR1 LGHDT, CDR2 YNNKEL (reference sequence). Here the CDR3 DNA reads TGTGCCAGCAGCCAAGGACACCACACAGATACGCAGTATTTT. Translated: CASSQGHHTDTQYF.

This sequence joins TRBV10-3 and TRBJ2-1; perhaps TRBD1 as D (5 bases). Germline lookup yields CDR1 ENHRY and CDR2 SYGVKD. This CDR3 comprises 15 residues. V gave up 4 bases and J gave up 8 bases, with 18 bases separating them. The DNA for the CDR3 is TGTGCCATCAGTGGTAGGGGCCCCATTAGAGATGAGCAGTTCTTC. Amino acids: CAISGRGPIRDEQFF.

J is TRBJ1-2 and V is TRBV5-5; D not certain. Trimming pared 0 bases from V and 4 bases from J, leaving 10 bases between. The CDR3 covers 14 residues. Germline CDR1 and CDR2: SGHKS and YYEKEE (reference sequence). This chain's CDR3 is CASSLVMASYGYTF. For the CDR3, the DNA is TGTGCCAGCAGCTTGGTTATGGCCTCCTATGGCTACACCTTC.

V gene TRBV7-3 combines with J gene TRBJ2-3, with D possibly matching TRBD2 (6 bases). The V gene lost 5 bases and the J gene lost 0 bases, with 9 bases spanning the gap. Germline lookup yields CDR1 SGHTA and CDR2 FQGTGA. CDR3 size: 14 residues. The CDR3 is CASSAGRSTDTQYF. Written as DNA, the CDR3 is TGTGCCAGCAGCGCGGGACGGAGCACAGATACGCAGTATTTT.

The CDR3 DNA is TGTGCCAGCAGCGTAGATAGGGAAGGACAGCCCCAGCATTTT. Its translation: CASSVDREGQPQHF. This sequence joins TRBV9 and TRBJ1-5; D uncertain. V lost 0 bases and J lost 7, with 11 bases in between. Germline V lookup: CDR1 SGDLS, CDR2 YYNGEE. The CDR3 contains 14 residues.

This clone was seen a few times. The genes are TRBV5-4 and TRBJ2-7; either TRBD1 or TRBD2 may supply D (5 bases each). The CDR3 is 14 residues long. Germline V lookup: CDR1 SGHNT, CDR2 YYREEE (reference sequence). Trimming left V 5 bases short and J 0 bases short, with 12 bases between. CDR3 protein: CASSRTGTSYEQYF. Written as DNA, the CDR3 is TGTGCCAGCAGTCGAACCGGGACCTCCTACGAGCAGTACTTC.

This clone was seen at least ten times. The J gene is TRBJ1-3, the V gene TRBV7-9, with D hard to call. Germline-derived CDR1 and CDR2 are SEHNR and FQNEAQ (reference sequence). This CDR3 is 15 amino acids long. Deletions cut 5 bases from V and 7 bases from J, with 18 bases between. The CDR3 bases are TGTGCCAGCAGCCCATTACGAGTAATAGGGAACACCATATATTTT. It encodes CASSPLRVIGNTIYF.

CDR3 residues: CASSLQESDTQYF. CDR3 DNA sequence: TGTGCCAGCAGTTTACAGGAGTCAGATACGCAGTATTTT. This chain connects TRBV6-4 to TRBJ2-3, with D tentatively TRBD1 (5 bases). The CDR3 length is 13 residues. The V gene lost 5 bases and the J gene lost 4 bases, with 10 bases spanning the gap. Germline-derived CDR1 and CDR2 are MRHNA and SNTAGT.

V and J are TRBV18 and TRBJ2-1; 9 nucleotides agree with TRBD1. Germline V gene data show CDR1 as KGHSH and CDR2 as LQKENI. With 3 bases clipped from V and 10 bases from J, the junction kept 10 bases outside the gene matches. The CDR3 covers 15 residues. The chain's CDR3 is CASSPGTGQPGEQFF. CDR3 nucleotides: TGTGCCAGCTCACCCGGGACAGGGCAGCCGGGGGAGCAGTTCTTC.

The rearrangement links TRBV3-1 (or the pseudogene TRBV3-2) to TRBJ1-4; D uncertain. Germline-derived CDR1 and CDR2 are LGHDT and YNNKEL (reference sequence). The CDR3 has 16 residues. Trimming removed 5 bases at V and 4 bases at J, with 17 bases between. The CDR3: CASSSADSGINEKLFF. The CDR3 DNA follows: TGTGCCAGCAGCTCAGCCGACTCAGGAATTAATGAAAAACTGTTTTTT.

The CDR3 coding sequence is TGCGCCAGCAGCCAAGATGGGACGGCTGGGGCCAACGTCCTGACTTTC. Translating it yields CASSQDGTAGANVLTF. The rearrangement uses TRBV4-3 and TRBJ2-6; D tentatively fits TRBD1 or TRBD2 (5 bases each). V was clipped by 0 bases and J by 2 bases, with 8 bases between them. Germline V gives CDR1 LGHNA, CDR2 YSLEER. The CDR3 is made up of 16 amino acids.

This chain joins TRBV18 and TRBJ2-7; perhaps TRBD2 as D (6 bases). The length of the CDR3 is 15 residues. The V gene lost 3 bases and the J gene lost 5 bases, with 17 bases spanning the gap. CDR1 is KGHSH and CDR2 is LQKENI in the germline V gene. The CDR3 DNA is TGTGCCAGCTCACCGGGGACTCGGGGAGGCCACGAGCAGTACTTC. As protein: CASSPGTRGGHEQYF.

The rearrangement joins TRBV7-3 to TRBJ2-2, with D tentatively TRBD1 (6 bases). This CDR3 region has 14 residues. Germline-derived CDR1 and CDR2 are SGHTA and FQGTGA. Trimming removed 4 bases from V and 1 base from J, with 7 bases in between. This CDR3 reads CASSSTGNTGELFF. The CDR3 coding sequence is TGTGCCAGCAGCTCGACAGGGAACACCGGGGAGCTGTTTTTT.

CDR3 DNA: TGCGCCAGCAGCTTTAGTGTGAATGAGCAGTTCTTC. Protein: CASSFSVNEQFF. The J gene is TRBJ2-1, the V gene TRBV5-1; D gene unclear. V was pared by 2 bases and J by 7 bases, with 7 bases between. In germline, CDR1 is SGHRS, CDR2 YFSETQ. CDR3 length equals 12 residues.

The chain carries TRBV10-3 and TRBJ1-1, with no clear D. V was cut by 2 bases and J by 1 base, with 2 bases left in between. CDR3 length equals 12 residues. Germline V gene sequence: CDR1 ENHRY, CDR2 SYGVKD. CDR3 nucleotide sequence: TGTGCCATCAGTGAGCGGAACACTGAAGCTTTCTTT. Its protein is CAISERNTEAFF.

This clone was counted between two and nine times. This chain connects TRBV9 to TRBJ1-1; unclear D gene. Per the germline V gene, CDR1 is SGDLS and CDR2 is YYNGEE. CDR3 length equals 15 residues. Trimming pared 0 bases from V and 0 bases from J, leaving 9 bases between. CDR3 loop: CASSVGITVNTEAFF. The CDR3 bases are TGTGCCAGCAGCGTAGGTATAACAGTGAACACTGAAGCTTTCTTT.

A note on this clone: The sample carries other DNA sequences with the same CDR3. The chain uses TRBV24-1 and TRBJ1-4, with a tentative D call TRBD1 (6 bases). Trimming shortened V by 4 bases and J by 8 bases, and 10 bases separated the two germline ends. The germline V gene has CDR1 KGHDR and CDR2 SFDVKD. The CDR3 runs to 13 residues. The CDR3 spells CATSEGGGEKLFF. The CDR3 bases are TGTGCCACCAGTGAAGGGGGAGGCGAAAAACTGTTTTTT.

The CDR3 spells CASRLNTGELFF. Here the CDR3 DNA reads TGTGCCAGTCGCCTGAATACAGGGGAACTGTTTTTT. The chain couples TRBV19 to TRBJ1-4; 7 bases agree with TRBD1. CDR3 size: 12 residues. Germline V lookup: CDR1 LNHDA, CDR2 SQIVND (reference sequence). Trimming at V came to 8 bases and at J to 12 bases, leaving 9 bases not matched to a gene.

This clone was counted many times. The chain employs TRBV6-2 or TRBV6-3 and TRBJ2-3; 7 nucleotides line up with TRBD1. The V gene's germline CDR1 is MNHEY and CDR2 SVGEGT. The V segment lost 5 bases and the J segment 0 bases; nucleotides outside the gene matches: 5. This CDR3 comprises 15 residues. CDR3 protein: CASSLRDRSTDTQYF. In nucleotides, the CDR3 is TGTGCCAGCAGTCTCCGGGACAGAAGCACAGATACGCAGTATTTT.

The gene calls are TRBV24-1 and TRBJ2-7, with D maybe TRBD2 (6 bases). The CDR3 has 13 amino acids. Germline-derived CDR1 and CDR2 are KGHDR and SFDVKD. With 9 bases removed from V and 6 bases from J, the gap between germline ends came to 17 bases. In DNA, the CDR3 is TGTGCCACCTCGTCGACTAGTTCGCGCGAGCAGTACTTC. It translates to CATSSTSSREQYF.

V gene TRBV11-3 combines with J gene TRBJ2-3, with D possibly TRBD1 on 6 matching bases. Deletions cut 2 bases from V and 2 bases from J, with 11 bases between. Germline assignment: CDR1 SGHNT and CDR2 YENEEA. There are 15 residues in the CDR3. The CDR3, as DNA: TGTGCCAGCAGCTTATCCGGGACAAACACAGATACGCAGTATTTT. As protein: CASSLSGTNTDTQYF.

The V call is TRBV19, the J call TRBJ2-7; TRBD2 is a possible D gene (6 bases). The CDR3 sequence is 13 residues long. CDR1 and CDR2 (germline): LNHDA, SQIVND (reference sequence). Trimming took 5 bases from V and 0 from J, leaving 8 bases between them. In nucleotides, the CDR3 is TGTGCCAGTAGTCCGGGACTCTCCTACGAGCAGTACTTC. Protein: CASSPGLSYEQYF.